This T cell receptor (beta chain) was recovered during a study of CD8 T cells in Susac syndrome. Findings and caveats of the study: None of the CD4+ T cell repertoires in Susac syndrome showed clonal expansion.

TCR beta from blood CD8+ and CD4+ T cells was sequenced. TEMRA cells underwent FACS enrichment and CD8+ and CD4+ T cells underwent negative isolation. Reverse transcription of roughly 0.5 to 1 ug RNA was performed with random hexamers. Amplification of TCR beta CDR3 used immunoSEQ multiplex PCR across 54 Vbeta and 13 Jbeta. From the immunoSEQ multiplex PCR reads, TCRdb called clonotypes with MiXCR, one entry per CDR3 protein. The sample includes under 200,000 distinct CDR3 sequences, about 96% of them seen just once. Of note for this clonotype: Its target is unknown.

This sequence was found in a human donor with Susac syndrome. Sequenced material: CD4+ T cells from PBMCs.

The CDR3 bases are TGCAGCGTTGAGATTGGACAGGGGACCATGGACTACACCTTC. Protein product: CSVEIGQGTMDYTF. The rearrangement joins TRBV29-1 to TRBJ1-2; 9 bases fit TRBD1. The CDR3 spans 14 residues. Germline V gene data show CDR1 as SQVTM and CDR2 as ANQGSEA. The V segment lost 3 bases and the J segment 10 bases; nucleotides outside the gene matches: 12.